A selection of T cell receptor beta chains follows, all from one sample in a study of blood T cell repertoires in COVID-19. Produced via immunoSEQ multiplex PCR; TCRdb's table is partial and in-frame only. Of 200,000 to 250,000 clones in the sample, about four fifths were seen once. Material for sequencing was PBMCs or T cells enriched from blood (not recorded which). These receptors originate from a man in his fifties or sixties who had recovered from COVID-19. Both conserved end residues are part of each CDR3. A D gene is named only where the DNA matches it firmly. Size tells how often a clone was seen (once, few, many) or the class of an expanded clone, and some rows leave it out.

TRBD2	15	TRBV6-5	NA	TRBJ2-3	CASKWGLAGLDTQYF	TGTGCCAGCAAATGGGGCCTAGCGGGGTTAGATACGCAGTATTTT
NA	14	TRBV5-1	NA	TRBJ2-2	CASSLGQNTGELFF	TGCGCCAGCAGCTTGGGTCAGAACACCGGGGAGCTGTTTTTT
NA	14	TRBV2	NA	TRBJ1-4	CASMRVATNEKLFF	TGTGCCAGCATGCGGGTTGCAACTAATGAAAAACTGTTTTTT
TRBD1	12	TRBV24-1	NA	TRBJ2-3	CATSEGTGREYF	TGTGCCACCAGTGAGGGGACAGGGCGGGAGTATTTT
NA	17	TRBV11-3	NA	TRBJ1-6	CASSLGGGQGFDSPLHF	TGTGCCAGCAGCTTGGGAGGAGGGCAGGGATTCGATTCACCCCTCCACTTT
NA	11	TRBV6-2/TRBV6-3	NA	TRBJ1-1	CASSYFGPAFF	TGTGCCAGCAGTTACTTTGGGCCAGCTTTCTTT
TRBD1	15	TRBV6-6	few	TRBJ2-7	CASSYSGQGAYEQYF	TGTGCCAGCAGTTACTCGGGACAGGGGGCCTACGAGCAGTACTTC
NA	13	TRBV5-1	once	TRBJ2-7	CASSLTGSYEQYF	TGCGCCAGCAGTCTTACAGGGTCCTACGAGCAGTACTTC
NA	14	TRBV20-1	NA	TRBJ1-1	CSASPPSMATEAFF	TGCAGTGCTAGTCCCCCCTCAATGGCCACTGAAGCTTTCTTT
TRBD1	16	TRBV5-1	NA	TRBJ1-4	CASSQEGQLGIEKLFF	TGCGCCAGCAGCCAAGAGGGACAGCTGGGGATCGAAAAACTGTTTTTT
NA	12	TRBV19	NA	TRBJ2-1	CASGGAVGEQFF	TGTGCCAGTGGTGGGGCGGTGGGGGAGCAGTTCTTC